This T cell receptor (beta chain) was observed in a study of blood T cells in healthy people across ages. V lost 0 bases to trimming and J lost 1 base, with 14 bases between them. Germline values: CDR1 SGHRS, CDR2 YFSETQ. CDR3 length: 16 residues. As regards this clonotype: Its matching antigen is unknown.

Regarding the study as a whole: A roughly linear age-dependent decrease characterized TCR beta diversity per million T cells.

Alongside a J-beta primer mix, a sample-barcoded 5' primer served in a second PCR lasting about 7 to 11 cycles. TCRdb independently ran MiXCR on the 5' RACE reads; one entry per CDR3 protein. The repertoire includes over 1,300,000 distinct CDR3 sequences, almost 60% of them detected once, and 6.5% to 8% sits in the top ten. The material sequenced was blood. This TCR derives from a man aged 18-30 years in good health. This chain joins TRBV5-1 and TRBJ2-7; D possibly corresponds to TRBD1 (6 bases). As DNA, the CDR3 is TGCGCCAGCAGCTTGGGGGTGGCGGACAGTTCCTACGAGCAGTACTTC. It codes for CASSLGVADSSYEQYF.